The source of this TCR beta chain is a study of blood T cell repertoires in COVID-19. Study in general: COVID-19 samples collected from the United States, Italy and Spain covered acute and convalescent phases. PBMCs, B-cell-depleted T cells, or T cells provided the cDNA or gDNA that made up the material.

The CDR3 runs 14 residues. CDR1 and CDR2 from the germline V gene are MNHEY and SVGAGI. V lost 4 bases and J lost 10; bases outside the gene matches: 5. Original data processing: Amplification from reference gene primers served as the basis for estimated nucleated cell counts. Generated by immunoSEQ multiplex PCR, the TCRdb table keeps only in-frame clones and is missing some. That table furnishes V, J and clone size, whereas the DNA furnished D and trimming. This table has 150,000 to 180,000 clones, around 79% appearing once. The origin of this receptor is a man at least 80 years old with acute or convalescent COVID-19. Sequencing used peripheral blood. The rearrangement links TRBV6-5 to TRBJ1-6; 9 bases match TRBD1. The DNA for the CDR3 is TGTGCCAGCAGTTTCGGGACAGGGCGGTCACCCCTCCACTTT. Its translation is CASSFGTGRSPLHF.